Listed below are T cell receptor beta chains from one sample, sequenced in a study of tumor and adjacent non-tumor tissue in lung cancer. TCRdb re-called the multiplex PCR reads through MiXCR, storing one row per CDR3 protein. In the table there are tens of thousands of distinct CDR3 sequences, around 65% of which are singletons. The source material was distant non-tumor lung tissue. The receptors here all came from a woman in her 50s with non-small cell lung cancer. Each CDR3 is given with its conserved first and last residue. The order of the fields is V gene, clone size, D gene, J gene, CDR3 DNA, CDR3 protein. D genes are given only for firm matches. Size tells how often a clone was seen (once, few, many) or the class of an expanded clone, and some rows leave it out.

v_call: TRBV4-3; clone_size: once; d_call: -; j_call: TRBJ1-4; cdr3_nt: TGCGCCTGCAGCCATGATCCGAGGGAGGAAAAACTGTTTTTT; cdr3_aa: CACSHDPREEKLFF
v_call: TRBV28; clone_size: -; d_call: -; j_call: TRBJ2-1; cdr3_nt: TGTGCCAGCAGTAGCCAGGCCCTTTACAATGAGCAGTTCTTC; cdr3_aa: CASSSQALYNEQFF
v_call: TRBV12-3/TRBV12-4; clone_size: -; d_call: -; j_call: TRBJ2-3; cdr3_nt: TGTGCCAGCAGTCTTAGTGGCTCAACAGATACGCAGTATTTT; cdr3_aa: CASSLSGSTDTQYF
v_call: TRBV6-5; clone_size: -; d_call: -; j_call: TRBJ1-2; cdr3_nt: TGTGCCGGCAGCCCCGGGGGAGCTTATCGCTACACCTTC; cdr3_aa: CAGSPGGAYRYTF
v_call: TRBV28; clone_size: -; d_call: -; j_call: TRBJ1-2; cdr3_nt: TGTGCCAGCAGTACCCCAATCATCTCAGACTATGGTTACACCTTC; cdr3_aa: CASSTPIISDYGYTF
v_call: TRBV10-3; clone_size: -; d_call: TRBD1; j_call: TRBJ1-3; cdr3_nt: TGTGCCATCACCGACAGGGGATGTCCCGGAAACACCACATATTTT; cdr3_aa: CAITDRGCPGNTTYF
v_call: TRBV29-1; clone_size: -; d_call: -; j_call: TRBJ2-7; cdr3_nt: TGCAGCGTTGAAAACACAGATGAAGGCGAGCAGTACTTC; cdr3_aa: CSVENTDEGEQYF
v_call: TRBV11-2; clone_size: -; d_call: -; j_call: TRBJ1-1; cdr3_nt: TGTGCCAGCAGCTCCACGGGAAAGAACATTGAAGCCTTCTTT; cdr3_aa: CASSSTGKNIEAFF
v_call: TRBV20-1; clone_size: -; d_call: -; j_call: TRBJ2-7; cdr3_nt: TGCAGTGCTAGCCGAGAATGCACTGGCTACGAGCAATACTTC; cdr3_aa: CSASRECTGYEQYF
v_call: TRBV6-1; clone_size: -; d_call: TRBD1; j_call: TRBJ2-3; cdr3_nt: TGTGCCAGCAGTGCCAATCGCGGGACAGGAGATATGCAATATTTT; cdr3_aa: CASSANRGTGDMQYF
v_call: TRBV6-5; clone_size: many; d_call: -; j_call: TRBJ1-1; cdr3_nt: TGTGCCAGCAGTCCAGGGAGGATGACTGAAGCTTTCTTT; cdr3_aa: CASSPGRMTEAFF
v_call: TRBV10-1; clone_size: -; d_call: TRBD1; j_call: TRBJ1-1; cdr3_nt: TGCGCCAGCAGGACAGGGGCTTTCTTT; cdr3_aa: CASRTGAFF
v_call: TRBV28; clone_size: many; d_call: -; j_call: TRBJ2-7; cdr3_nt: TGTGCCAGCAGTCCCGAGCCGACTAGTCGCGAGCAGTACTTC; cdr3_aa: CASSPEPTSREQYF
v_call: TRBV6-5; clone_size: -; d_call: -; j_call: TRBJ1-5; cdr3_nt: TGTGCCAGCAGTTACACATCAGGGGTAGATCAGCCCCAGCATTTT; cdr3_aa: CASSYTSGVDQPQHF
v_call: TRBV5-6; clone_size: -; d_call: TRBD1; j_call: TRBJ2-7; cdr3_nt: TGTGCCAGCAGCTGGGGACAGGGAAGCTACGAGCAGTACTTC; cdr3_aa: CASSWGQGSYEQYF
v_call: TRBV12-3/TRBV12-4; clone_size: many; d_call: TRBD1; j_call: TRBJ1-5; cdr3_nt: TGTGCCAGCAGTTTCGAGACAGGGATAAATCAGCCCCAGCATTTT; cdr3_aa: CASSFETGINQPQHF
v_call: TRBV20-1; clone_size: -; d_call: -; j_call: TRBJ2-1; cdr3_nt: TGCAGTGTTTATAGTAGCAATGGGCAGTTCTTC; cdr3_aa: CSVYSSNGQFF
v_call: TRBV6-1; clone_size: -; d_call: -; j_call: TRBJ2-1; cdr3_nt: TGTGCCAGCAGTTTAGTCGGGGGTGTTCATGAGCATTTCTTC; cdr3_aa: CASSLVGGVHEHFF
v_call: TRBV4-2; clone_size: -; d_call: -; j_call: TRBJ2-7; cdr3_nt: TGTGCCAGCAGCACATGGAGCAACGAGCAGTACTTC; cdr3_aa: CASSTWSNEQYF